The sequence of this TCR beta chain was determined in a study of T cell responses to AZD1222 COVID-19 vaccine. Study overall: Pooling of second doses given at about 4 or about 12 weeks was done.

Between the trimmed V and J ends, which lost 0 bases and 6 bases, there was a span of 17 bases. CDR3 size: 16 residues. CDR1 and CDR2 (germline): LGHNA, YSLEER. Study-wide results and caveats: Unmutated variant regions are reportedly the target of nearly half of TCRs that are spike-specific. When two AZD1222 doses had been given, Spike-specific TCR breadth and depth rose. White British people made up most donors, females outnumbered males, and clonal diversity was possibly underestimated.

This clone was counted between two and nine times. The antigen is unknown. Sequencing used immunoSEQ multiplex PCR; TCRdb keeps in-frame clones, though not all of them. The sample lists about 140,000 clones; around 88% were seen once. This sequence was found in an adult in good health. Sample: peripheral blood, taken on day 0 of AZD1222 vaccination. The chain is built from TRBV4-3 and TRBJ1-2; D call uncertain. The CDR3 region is CASSQDKAGMTNGYTF. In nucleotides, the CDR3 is TGCGCCAGCAGCCAAGATAAGGCAGGAATGACAAATGGCTACACCTTC.